These 13 T cell receptor beta chains originate from one sample sequenced in a study of blood T cell repertoires in COVID-19. Assay: immunoSEQ multiplex PCR; the TCRdb copy retains only in-frame clones and omits some. The sample gives 85,000 to 120,000 clones, approximately 78% of which show up once; roughly a tenth is in the top ten. The sequenced sample consisted of peripheral blood. These receptors all come from a man aged 55 to 70 with active or convalescent COVID-19.

This clone appeared a few times. The chain combines TRBV6-1 with TRBJ1-6, with 7 positions matching TRBD1. V gave up 3 bases and J gave up 7 bases; unmatched junction bases: 6. The CDR3 consists of 15 residues. Looked up from germline, CDR1 is MNHNS and CDR2 is SASEGT. The CDR3 loop is CASSEDRTGNSPLHF. The DNA for the CDR3 is TGTGCCAGCAGTGAGGACCGGACAGGAAATTCACCCCTCCACTTT.

The chain recombines TRBV7-2 with TRBJ1-2; D is unresolved. The CDR3 contains 16 residues. Germline values: CDR1 SGHTA, CDR2 FQGNSA. The germline V and J ends were trimmed by 0 bases and 8 bases, with 19 bases remaining between them. CDR3 sequence: CASSLAISQWVVGYTF. CDR3 nucleotide sequence: TGTGCCAGCAGCTTAGCCATTAGCCAGTGGGTGGTGGGCTACACCTTC. Drawing the rest from reference TRBV7-2 and TRBJ1-2, the complete variable domain is GAGVSQSPSNKVTEKGKDVELRCDPISGHTALYWYRQSLGQGLEFLIYFQGNSAPDKSGLPSDRFSAERTGGSVSTLTIQRTQQEDSAVYLCASSLAISQWVVGYTFGSGTRLTVV.

The gene calls are TRBV2 and TRBJ2-5; tentatively, D is TRBD1 (6 bases). The CDR3 is made up of 14 amino acids. The V gene's germline CDR1 is SNHLY and CDR2 FYNNEI. The V end lost 5 bases, the J end lost 5 bases, and 15 bases lay between the germline ends. The CDR3 here is CASSKGQFWETQYF. Here the CDR3 DNA reads TGTGCCAGCAGTAAAGGACAGTTTTGGGAGACCCAGTACTTC. Drawing the rest from reference TRBV2 and TRBJ2-5, the complete variable domain is EPEVTQTPSHQVTQMGQEVILRCVPISNHLYFYWYRQILGQKVEFLVSFYNNEISEKSEIFDDQFSVERPDGSNFTLKIRSTKLEDSAMYFCASSKGQFWETQYFGPGTRLLVL.

The chain links TRBV29-1 to TRBJ1-1; TRBD1 is a possible D gene (6 bases). CDR1 is SQVTM and CDR2 is ANQGSEA in the germline V gene. The ends were cut back, 6 bases at V and 0 bases at J, with 14 bases in the middle. The CDR3 contains 14 residues. The CDR3 is CSVRGRQLNTEAFF. The CDR3 coding sequence is TGCAGCGTGAGGGGGAGACAGCTGAACACTGAAGCTTTCTTT.

Regarding this clone: This specimen includes other DNA sequences encoding the same CDR3. The rearrangement uses TRBV7-6 and TRBJ1-6; 8 positions agree with TRBD1. In germline, CDR1 is SGHVS, CDR2 FNYEAQ. Trimming took 1 base from V and 7 from J; bases not matched to a gene: 3. This CDR3 region has 15 residues. CDR3 loop: CASSLGQGYNSPLHF. The CDR3, as DNA: TGTGCCAGCAGCTTAGGACAGGGGTACAATTCACCCCTCCACTTT. Using reference TRBV7-6 and TRBJ1-6 for the parts outside the CDR3, the full variable domain is GAGVSQSPRYKVTKRGQDVALRCDPISGHVSLYWYRQALGQGPEFLTYFNYEAQQDKSGLPNDRFSAERPEGSISTLTIQRTEQRDSAMYRCASSLGQGYNSPLHFGNGTRLTVT.

This clone was found a few times. This chain connects TRBV7-2 to TRBJ1-1; perhaps TRBD1 as D (5 bases). The CDR3 consists of 13 residues. Germline CDR1 and CDR2: SGHTA and FQGNSA. The ends were cut back, 3 bases at V and 7 bases at J, with 12 bases in the middle. CDR3 DNA sequence: TGTGCCAGCAGCTTCCGACCGGGGGGTGAAGCTTTCTTT. Residues: CASSFRPGGEAFF.

The V and J genes are TRBV6-1 and TRBJ1-1; D unresolved. Germline V gene lookup returns CDR1 MNHNS and CDR2 SASEGT. The ends were cut back, 1 base at V and 6 bases at J, with 9 bases in the middle. The CDR3 sequence is 13 residues long. This CDR3 is CASSEGAYAEAFF. The CDR3 DNA is TGTGCCAGCAGTGAAGGCGCTTATGCTGAAGCTTTCTTT.

The chain is built from TRBV2 and TRBJ1-2; D possibly corresponds to TRBD1 (5 bases). The CDR3 runs to 13 residues. Trimming cost V 1 base and J 5 bases, with 8 bases left between them. Germline CDR1 is SNHLY and CDR2 is FYNNEI. The CDR3 coding sequence is TGTGCCAGCAGTGAAGGGCCAGGGTATGGCTACACCTTC. Protein sequence: CASSEGPGYGYTF.

This clone came up once. V gene TRBV7-9 combines with J gene TRBJ2-5; a possible D gene is TRBD1 (6 bases). Germline V lookup: CDR1 SEHNR, CDR2 FQNEAQ (reference sequence). V lost 5 bases to trimming and J lost 5 bases, with 12 bases between them. The CDR3 has 13 amino acids. For the CDR3, the DNA is TGTGCCAGCAGCCGCCTGCAGGGGGAGACCCAGTACTTC. Its translation is CASSRLQGETQYF.

The J gene is TRBJ1-2, the V gene TRBV28; 10 positions agree with TRBD1. CDR1 is MDHEN, CDR2 SYDVKM, per germline. CDR3 length: 17 amino acids. V trimming: 7 bases; J trimming: 3 bases; junction bases outside the gene matches: 14. The chain's CDR3 is CASMFGTGAQSYYGYTF. In DNA form, the CDR3 reads TGTGCCAGCATGTTCGGGACAGGGGCTCAGTCCTACTATGGCTACACCTTC.

The rearrangement uses TRBV5-5 and TRBJ2-5; 12 nucleotides agree with TRBD2. The V gene end was trimmed by 4 bases and the J gene end by 5 bases; junction bases not matched to a gene: 6. There are 15 residues in the CDR3. CDR1 is SGHKS, CDR2 YYEKEE, per germline (reference sequence). This chain's CDR3 is CASSPGLAGTETQYF. CDR3 nucleotide sequence: TGTGCCAGCAGCCCAGGACTAGCGGGGACGGAGACCCAGTACTTC.

The V and J genes are TRBV6-6 and TRBJ2-7; 7 positions match TRBD1. Germline CDR1 and CDR2: MNHNY and SVGAGI (reference sequence). The ends lost 3 bases at V and 0 bases at J; junction bases unmatched: 5. This CDR3 comprises 15 residues. The DNA for the CDR3 is TGTGCCAGCAGTTATACAGGGGACCCCTCCTACGAGCAGTACTTC. This sequence encodes CASSYTGDPSYEQYF.

V and J are TRBV29-1 and TRBJ1-2, with 7 bases aligning to TRBD1. The CDR3 covers 12 residues. J was trimmed by 9 bases and V by 1 base; bases with no gene match: 5. The germline V gene has CDR1 SQVTM and CDR2 ANQGSEA. CDR3 nucleotides: TGCAGCGTTGAAGTGAGACAGGGTAGCTACACCTTC. It specifies CSVEVRQGSYTF.